This entry lists 15 T cell receptor beta chains sequenced from one sample in a study of shared clonotypes between healthy human individuals. Naive-designated CD8 cells lacked CD45RO, were positively enriched for CCR7, and omitted terminally differentiated effector memory CD45RA+ cells. TCRdb's copy holds only in-frame clones and misses some; the assay was immunoSEQ multiplex PCR. This sample has about 2 million clones, with about 95% found just once. Sequenced: naive CD8+ T cells sorted from blood. The source of these receptors is a man aged 18 to 29 in good health.

V is TRBV9 and J is TRBJ2-7; 9 bases agree with TRBD1. Trimming removed 0 bases from V and 6 bases from J; junction bases left unmatched: 4. The germline CDR1 and CDR2 sequences are SGDLS and YYNGEE. The CDR3 loop spans 14 amino acids. CDR3: CASSVEQGAVEQYF. The CDR3 DNA reads TGTGCCAGCAGCGTAGAACAGGGGGCCGTCGAGCAGTACTTC.

The chain carries TRBV10-3 and TRBJ2-3, with 15 bases that match TRBD2. V lost 6 bases and J lost 2; bases outside the gene matches: 3. The CDR3 totals 16 residues. Germline V gene lookup returns CDR1 ENHRY and CDR2 SYGVKD. The CDR3 DNA sequence: TGTGCCATCAGGGGGACTAGCGGGGGGAACACAGATACGCAGTATTTT. Encoded protein: CAIRGTSGGNTDTQYF.

The chain links TRBV7-9 to TRBJ2-7, with D uncertain. There are 13 residues in the CDR3. The germline V gene has CDR1 SEHNR and CDR2 FQNEAQ (reference sequence). The germline V and J ends were trimmed by 1 base and 5 bases, with 9 bases remaining between them. The CDR3 DNA is TGTGCCAGCAGCTTAGTCTCTTGGGACGAGCAGTACTTC. Encoded protein: CASSLVSWDEQYF.

This chain links TRBV4-3 with TRBJ1-5, with TRBD1 identical over 10 bases. With V trimmed by 3 bases and J by 2 bases, 4 bases remained unmatched. This CDR3 is 16 amino acids long. Germline lookup yields CDR1 LGHNA and CDR2 YSLEER. The CDR3 region is CASSQDGTGGNQPQHF. DNA of the CDR3: TGCGCCAGCAGCCAGGATGGGACAGGGGGCAATCAGCCCCAGCATTTT.

The rearrangement uses TRBV4-1 and TRBJ2-7; D is possibly TRBD2 (6 bases). This CDR3 has 16 amino acids. Germline V lookup: CDR1 MGHRA, CDR2 YSYEKL. V was pared by 1 base and J by 2 bases, with 15 bases between. CDR3 protein: CASSQGAGGYPYEQYF. CDR3 coding DNA: TGCGCCAGCAGCCAAGGTGCCGGAGGGTACCCCTACGAGCAGTACTTC.

A word on this clone: The sample has other DNA sequences that encode this CDR3 too. The chain combines TRBV7-9 with TRBJ2-7; D gene unclear. The CDR3 has 11 amino acids. CDR1 and CDR2 from the germline V gene are SEHNR and FQNEAQ (reference sequence). V gave up 5 bases and J gave up 4 bases, with 6 bases separating them. The DNA for the CDR3 is TGTGCCAGCAGCCCTCTTTACGAGCAGTACTTC. This encodes CASSPLYEQYF.

As DNA, the CDR3 is TGTGCCAGTAGTATAGTCGCGTATAATTCACCCCTCCACTTT. Encoded protein: CASSIVAYNSPLHF. The chain has TRBV19 and TRBJ1-6; D is uncertain. This CDR3 is 14 amino acids long. V was cut by 1 base and J by 4 bases, with 5 bases left in between. Germline V gene sequence: CDR1 LNHDA, CDR2 SQIVND (reference sequence). Supplemented by reference TRBV19 and TRBJ1-6, the full variable domain reads DGGITQSPKYLFRKEGQNVTLSCEQNLNHDAMYWYRQDPGQGLRLIYYSQIVNDFQKGDIAEGYSVSREKKESFPLTVTSAQKNPTAFYLCASSIVAYNSPLHFGNGTRLTVT.

The rearrangement joins TRBV7-3 to TRBJ2-5, with D uncertain. V lost 5 bases and J 5 bases, leaving 12 bases between the germline ends. Looked up from germline, CDR1 is SGHTA and CDR2 is FQGTGA. This CDR3 comprises 13 residues. The CDR3 reads CASSPVGEETQYF. CDR3 in DNA: TGTGCCAGCAGCCCCGTGGGTGAGGAGACCCAGTACTTC.

This clone was counted a few times. This chain joins TRBV21-1 and TRBJ1-6; the DNA was not compared with TRBD1, the D call given in the table. TRBV21-1 counts as a pseudogene. The CDR3 totals 15 residues. The DNA for the CDR3 is TGTGCCAGCAGCGCCCGGACAGGGAATAATTCACCCCTCCACTTT. As protein: CASSARTGNNSPLHF.

The chain recombines TRBV5-5 with TRBJ2-7; D possibly uses TRBD1 or TRBD2 (5 bases each). The CDR3 runs 16 residues. Trimming left V 0 bases short and J 3 bases short, with 16 bases between. CDR1 and CDR2 from the germline V gene are SGHKS and YYEKEE (reference sequence). This chain's CDR3 is CASSLAPSGTVYEQYF. The CDR3 DNA sequence: TGTGCCAGCAGCTTGGCTCCCTCCGGGACGGTCTACGAGCAGTACTTC. The full variable domain, with the rest looked up from reference TRBV5-5 and TRBJ2-7, is DAGVTQSPTHLIKTRGQQVTLRCSPISGHKSVSWYQQVLGQGPQFIFQYYEKEERGRGNFPDRFSARQFPNYSSELNVNALLLGDSALYLCASSLAPSGTVYEQYFGPGTRLTVT.

This chain links TRBV5-6 with TRBJ1-5; D is uncertain. The germline V gene encodes CDR1 SGHDT and CDR2 YYEEEE. This CDR3 is 14 amino acids long. Trimming left V 1 base short and J 0 bases short, with 5 bases between. In DNA form, the CDR3 reads TGTGCCAGCAGCTTGTGGCATAGCAATCAGCCCCAGCATTTT. It translates to CASSLWHSNQPQHF.

This sequence joins TRBV5-6 and TRBJ1-3, with D perhaps matching TRBD1 (5 bases). Germline CDR1 SGHDT, CDR2 YYEEEE. V lost 0 bases and J lost 0, with 10 bases in between. The CDR3 covers 16 residues. The CDR3: CASSLGGPISGNTIYF. CDR3 nucleotides: TGTGCCAGCAGCTTGGGGGGCCCCATCTCTGGAAACACCATATATTTT.

This clone has a single count. This chain connects TRBV4-1 to TRBJ2-7; 7 bases are a match to TRBD1. The length of the CDR3 is 13 residues. The V segment lost 6 bases and the J segment 2 bases; nucleotides outside the gene matches: 4. Looked up from germline, CDR1 is MGHRA and CDR2 is YSYEKL. CDR3 loop: CASSPGQTYEQYF. The DNA of the CDR3 is TGCGCCAGCAGTCCGGGACAGACCTACGAGCAGTACTTC.

This clone appeared a few times. The DNA for the CDR3 is TGTGCCAGCAGCTTAGAACGGGGACCCTACGAGCAGTACTTC. Protein: CASSLERGPYEQYF. This chain uses TRBV7-9 with TRBJ2-7, with D possibly being TRBD1 or TRBD2 (5 bases each). This CDR3 is built from 14 residues. Germline V gives CDR1 SEHNR, CDR2 FQNEAQ (reference sequence). Deletions cut 1 base from V and 2 bases from J, with 9 bases between. Combining the CDR3 with reference TRBV7-9 and TRBJ2-7 gives the whole variable domain DTGVSQNPRHKITKRGQNVTFRCDPISEHNRLYWYRQTLGQGPEFLTYFQNEAQLEKSRLLSDRFSAERPKGSFSTLEIQRTEQGDSAMYLCASSLERGPYEQYFGPGTRLTVT.

The chain joins TRBV29-1 to TRBJ2-3, with 7 bases fitting TRBD2. The V segment lost 6 bases and the J segment 2 bases; nucleotides outside the gene matches: 5. The germline gives CDR1 SQVTM, CDR2 ANQGSEA. This CDR3 region has 13 residues. CDR3 bases: TGCAGCGTCCTGGGGGGGGACACAGATACGCAGTATTTT. This codes for CSVLGGDTDTQYF.